The 19 T cell receptor beta chains below come from one sample, sequenced in a study of siplizumab effects on memory and regulatory T cells. The repertoire was sequenced with immunoSEQ multiplex PCR; TCRdb's copy has only in-frame clones and lacks some. This repertoire shows about 100,000 clones, 80% to 95% found once; its top ten account for 12%. The sample taken for sequencing was non-Treg CD4+ T cells sorted from blood. The receptors come from a human donor in good health.

The genes are TRBV18 and TRBJ1-1; D gene unclear. Trimming took 6 bases from V and 1 from J, leaving 15 bases between them. The CDR3 is 15 residues long. The V gene's germline CDR1 is KGHSH and CDR2 LQKENI. CDR3 sequence: CASSLGGPKNTEAFF. As DNA, the CDR3 is TGTGCCAGCTCCCTAGGAGGGCCCAAGAACACTGAAGCTTTCTTT.

V and J are TRBV19 and TRBJ2-1, with D possibly matching TRBD1 (7 bases). This CDR3 is 16 amino acids long. Germline V gives CDR1 LNHDA, CDR2 SQIVND (reference sequence). Trimming took 4 bases from V and 3 from J, leaving 16 bases between them. CDR3 loop: CASSTRQGLHYNEQFF. CDR3 bases: TGTGCCAGTAGTACTCGACAGGGACTCCACTACAATGAGCAGTTCTTC.

The chain combines TRBV25-1 with TRBJ2-2, with unresolved D. Trimming pared 1 base from V and 4 bases from J, leaving 10 bases between. The CDR3 covers 15 residues. CDR1 is MGHDK and CDR2 is SYGVNS in the germline V gene. This CDR3 is CASSESSQITGELFF. The CDR3 DNA is TGTGCCAGCAGTGAATCATCACAGATCACCGGGGAGCTGTTTTTT.

The V gene is TRBV7-8, the J gene TRBJ1-2; a possible D gene is TRBD1 (6 bases). The V and J ends lost 5 bases and 4 bases respectively, with 26 bases between them. The CDR3 is 18 residues long. Germline CDR1 reads SGHVS; CDR2 reads FQNEAQ. CDR3 coding DNA: TGTGCCAGCAGCCCAGCAAGGGTTCACGGGGGGCGCGTCTATGGCTACACCTTC. Amino acids: CASSPARVHGGRVYGYTF.

V gene TRBV29-1 combines with J gene TRBJ2-7, with D possibly TRBD1 on 6 matching bases. Germline V gene data show CDR1 as SQVTM and CDR2 as ANQGSEA. The CDR3 loop spans 12 amino acids. V was clipped by 7 bases and J by 1 base, with 11 bases between them. The DNA of the CDR3 is TGCAGCGCCCTGGACAGATCCTACGAGCAGTACTTC. This gives the protein CSALDRSYEQYF.

The genes are TRBV10-3 and TRBJ2-1; 11 bases are a match to TRBD2. The CDR3 extends over 13 amino acids. The germline gives CDR1 ENHRY, CDR2 SYGVKD. V was clipped by 8 bases and J by 5 bases; unmatched bases: 2. CDR3 protein: CAISGLADNEQFF. The DNA for the CDR3 is TGTGCCATCTCGGGACTAGCGGACAATGAGCAGTTCTTC.

V is TRBV5-1 and J is TRBJ2-4; unclear D gene. V was trimmed by 0 bases and J by 2 bases, leaving 9 bases between them. CDR3 size: 15 residues. Germline values: CDR1 SGHRS, CDR2 YFSETQ. CDR3 loop: CASSLEGLPKNIQYF. The DNA of the CDR3 is TGCGCCAGCAGCTTGGAAGGGTTACCCAAAAACATTCAGTACTTC.

This clone was counted only a few times. The chain uses TRBV6-6 and TRBJ2-7; tentatively, D is TRBD1 (6 bases). Germline values: CDR1 MNHNY, CDR2 SVGAGI (reference sequence). Trimming stripped 8 bases from V and 5 bases from J, with 16 bases between. There are 13 residues in the CDR3. The CDR3 here is CASHEAGAHEQYF. The CDR3 coding sequence is TGTGCCAGCCATGAGGCAGGGGCCCACGAGCAGTACTTC.

The chain joins TRBV6-6 to TRBJ1-1; TRBD1 is a possible D gene (6 bases). The CDR3 is made up of 14 amino acids. Trimming left V 6 bases short and J 5 bases short, with 16 bases between. In germline, CDR1 is MNHNY, CDR2 SVGAGI (reference sequence). The CDR3 protein is CASSSLTGRTEAFF. For the CDR3, the DNA is TGTGCCAGCAGCAGCCTGACAGGTCGAACTGAAGCTTTCTTT.

The chain recombines TRBV2 with TRBJ1-2; D gene uncertain. This CDR3 is 14 amino acids long. V gave up 1 base and J gave up 4 bases, with 10 bases separating them. Per germline, CDR1 SNHLY and CDR2 FYNNEI. CDR3 protein: CASSEGARSYGYTF. The CDR3 nucleotides are TGTGCCAGCAGTGAAGGGGCAAGGAGCTATGGCTACACCTTC.

V and J are TRBV6-4 and TRBJ2-3, with 16 nucleotides matching TRBD2. V was pared by 4 bases and J by 0 bases, with 4 bases of the junction left unmatched. CDR1 is MRHNA and CDR2 is SNTAGT in the germline V gene. The CDR3 length is 18 residues. CDR3 sequence reads: CASSAGTSGRASTDTQYF. CDR3 nucleotides: TGTGCCAGCAGTGCCGGGACTAGCGGGAGGGCGAGCACAGATACGCAGTATTTT.

This clone was counted once. The CDR3 coding sequence is TGTGCCAGCAGCTTAAACCCCGACCAGTATCAGTATTTT. Protein sequence: CASSLNPDQYQYF. This rearrangement joins TRBV7-2 to TRBJ2-3; no clear D gene. The CDR3 has 13 amino acids. Germline lookup yields CDR1 SGHTA and CDR2 FQGNSA. Trimming cost V 2 bases and J 12 bases, with 15 bases left between them. The full variable domain, with the rest looked up from reference TRBV7-2 and TRBJ2-3, is GAGVSQSPSNKVTEKGKDVELRCDPISGHTALYWYRQSLGQGLEFLIYFQGNSAPDKSGLPSDRFSAERTGGSVSTLTIQRTQQEDSAVYLCASSLNPDQYQYFGPGTRLTVL.

The V gene is TRBV5-4, the J gene TRBJ2-1; 8 bases map to TRBD2. The germline gives CDR1 SGHNT, CDR2 YYREEE (reference sequence). Trimming took 6 bases from V and 6 from J; bases not matched to a gene: 11. This CDR3 region has 15 residues. CDR3 nucleotide sequence: TGTGCCAGCAACCCGGGGGGGGTAGCTTCCAATGAGCAGTTCTTC. This encodes CASNPGGVASNEQFF. The full variable domain, rest sourced from reference TRBV5-4 and TRBJ2-1, is ETGVTQSPTHLIKTRGQQVTLRCSSQSGHNTVSWYQQALGQGPQFIFQYYREEENGRGNFPPRFSGLQFPNYSSELNVNALELDDSALYLCASNPGGVASNEQFFGPGTRLTVL.

This sequence joins TRBV7-9 and TRBJ1-2; a possible D gene is TRBD1 (6 bases). CDR3 length equals 15 residues. The germline gives CDR1 SEHNR, CDR2 FQNEAQ (reference sequence). Trimming shortened V by 4 bases and J by 1 base, and 13 bases separated the two germline ends. CDR3 nucleotides: TGTGCCAGCAGCTCATATTCGGACAGTAACTATGGCTACACCTTC. It codes for CASSSYSDSNYGYTF.

This sequence joins TRBV7-8 and TRBJ1-5, with 8 bases identical to TRBD1. With V trimmed by 6 bases and J by 0 bases, 10 bases remained unmatched. Per the germline V gene, CDR1 is SGHVS and CDR2 is FQNEAQ. This CDR3 is built from 17 residues. The DNA for the CDR3 is TGTGCCAGCAGTCCAGACAGGGGAACCTTTAGCAATCAGCCCCAGCATTTT. It translates to CASSPDRGTFSNQPQHF.

The CDR3 here is CASSPLAGVSIEQYF. The CDR3 bases are TGTGCCAGCAGTCCCCTAGCGGGCGTGTCTATCGAGCAGTACTTC. The chain joins TRBV28 to TRBJ2-7; 8 bases match TRBD2. The germline gives CDR1 MDHEN, CDR2 SYDVKM. This CDR3 comprises 15 residues. Germline trimming cut 5 bases from V and 6 bases from J; bases unmatched to any gene: 12.

This clone was seen once. V and J are TRBV5-4 and TRBJ1-2; tentatively, D is TRBD1 (5 bases). Germline CDR1 SGHNT, CDR2 YYREEE (reference sequence). There are 13 residues in the CDR3. Trimming took 2 bases from V and 4 from J, leaving 9 bases between them. CDR3 sequence: CASSLPRAYGYTF. The CDR3 region has the DNA TGTGCCAGCAGCTTACCCAGGGCCTATGGCTACACCTTC.

The chain recombines TRBV9 with TRBJ2-3, with D hard to call. In germline, CDR1 is SGDLS, CDR2 YYNGEE. This CDR3 comprises 15 residues. Trimming left V 1 base short and J 1 base short, with 10 bases between. The CDR3 here is CASSVRDPRTDTQYF. CDR3 sequence (DNA): TGTGCCAGCAGCGTAAGGGATCCCCGCACAGATACGCAGTATTTT.

The rearrangement links TRBV6-5 to TRBJ2-7; D not certain. V lost 5 bases to trimming and J lost 5 bases, with 7 bases between them. The V gene's germline CDR1 is MNHEY and CDR2 SVGAGI. This CDR3 spans 11 amino acids. The CDR3 loop reads CASSRVNEQYF. In nucleotides, the CDR3 is TGTGCCAGCAGTAGGGTGAACGAGCAGTACTTC.